Detailed here is one T cell receptor (beta chain). Its specificity is unknown. Profiling relied on immunoSEQ multiplex PCR, and the TCRdb table lists in-frame clones only, not all of them. Of about 360,000 clones listed, roughly 90% are singletons. This sample was taken from a study of cytomegalovirus exposure and HLA in healthy donors. Study-level background: The 120 or so validation repertoires used the same platform as the 650 to 850 first-cohort repertoires (as reported by a later analysis).

Study-level points and caveats: The study recorded over 150 TCR beta chains that were cytomegalovirus-associated. In vitro confirmation showed three CMV-associated chains to be CMV antigen specific. Reportedly, cytomegalovirus status was diagnosed with high sensitivity and specificity.

The source is a woman aged 18-29 years in good health and CMV-seronegative. Sequencing was done on a sample of PBMCs.

The CDR3 nucleotides are TGTGCCAGTAGTATAAGTTTTGACACCACAGCTTTCTTT. This translates into CASSISFDTTAFF. The V and J genes are TRBV19 and TRBJ1-1, with no clear D. Germline V gives CDR1 LNHDA, CDR2 SQIVND (reference sequence). The ends were cut back, 2 bases at V and 10 bases at J, with 14 bases in the middle. This CDR3 is 13 amino acids long.